Reported below is one T cell receptor (beta chain). This record comes from a study of molecular identifiers for immune sequencing clone quantification. TCRdb re-derived calls from the PCR reads in MiXCR, one entry per CDR3 protein. There are hundreds of thousands of distinct CDR3 sequences in the sample; roughly 21% occur only once, and about 0.9% lies in the top ten. V gave up 5 bases and J gave up 4 bases, with 17 bases separating them. The V gene's germline CDR1 is MNHEY and CDR2 SMNVEV (reference sequence). This CDR3 is built from 15 residues. The sequencing sample was made of naive CD8+ T cells from blood, with Jurkat cell RNA spiked in. The sample's subset: FACS-sorted CD8+CD4-CCR7+CD45RA+ naive T cells. The V gene is TRBV27, the J gene TRBJ2-5, with D possibly matching TRBD2 (6 bases). This receptor was taken from a human donor in good health. Some libraries in this study had Jurkat cell RNA spiked in. The CDR3 coding sequence is TGTGCCAGCAGTCCGGAGGGGTTGGTAGTAGAGACCCAGTACTTC. Amino acid sequence: CASSPEGLVVETQYF.